This T cell receptor beta chain emerged from a study of T cell repertoires in urothelial bladder cancer. Study context: The approximately 12 resected lesions were three cT0, three cTa, three cT1 and three cT2 or greater. Study-level points and caveats: Up to about 15% of carcinoma infiltrating lymphocytes belonged to one T-cell clone. Carcinoma specimens had fewer T cells than benign specimens.

The assay was immunoSEQ multiplex PCR, and TCRdb's table has in-frame clones only and misses some. The repertoire includes 1,200 to 1,500 clones, roughly 70% of them detected once, and more than 25% sits in the top ten. In the case of this clone: Its antigen is currently unknown.

Trimming shortened V by 5 bases and J by 2 bases, and 6 bases separated the two germline ends. The length of the CDR3 is 12 residues. Germline V lookup: CDR1 MNHNY, CDR2 SVGAGI (reference sequence). The chain joins TRBV6-6 to TRBJ2-5; D is unclear. This TCR derives from a human donor with urothelial carcinoma. The sample was tumor-infiltrating cells from bladder cancer. CDR3 protein: CASSRQQETQYF. The CDR3 bases are TGTGCCAGCAGTCGGCAGCAAGAGACCCAGTACTTC.